This T cell receptor beta chain was sequenced in a study of CD8 T cells in Susac syndrome (dated 2019 in TCRdb). For the study in its entirety: Whether CD8+ T cell activation and differentiation in Susac syndrome was antigen driven was tested using repertoire sequencing.

Turning to this clonotype: Its antigen is still unknown. Base qualities are not at hand, and no much larger clone is one base apart.

The study at large found these results: The number of individuals in the TCR sequencing and HLA analysis was recognized as being relatively small.

CDR1 and CDR2 (SQVTM, ANQGSEA) derive from the germline V gene. V and J lose 2 bases and 5 bases, and a span of 0 bases separates them. From cysteine to phenylalanine, the CDR3 is 10 amino acids long. The kept DNA is CDR3 alone, 30 bases in frame from the first base. RNA was extracted using the RNeasy kit, and about 0.45 to 1 ug of the RNA was reverse transcribed with random hexamers. TCR beta CDR3 regions were amplified with the immunoSEQ multiplex PCR assay covering 54 Vbeta and 13 Jbeta segments. Bias from PCR amplification was corrected by using a synthetic template baseline for primer optimization and for computational correction. The study's processing was this. Only productive sequences were kept, with reads annotated to V, D and J genes according to IMGT and analyzed in immunoSEQ Analyzer. Clonality was computed as one minus Shannon entropy normalized by log2 of the number of productive unique sequences. Public and private clones were assessed among the 100 most prevalent clones of each patient and control. Clones were defined as Susac-specific when absent from the healthy and MS cohorts, from fewer than 1,300 published viral clones and from other ImmuneACCESS disease sequences. TCRdb cleaned the public reads at Q25 with fastp, built clones with MiXCR and kept in-frame beta chains. Rows with one shared CDR3 protein collapse into an entry with the most common genes and DNA. TCRdb, not the authors, supplied the V and J calls. The sample table contains 160,000 or so distinct CDR3 sequences; only one count was recorded for roughly 95% of them. 0.075% to 0.095% of the sample is in the top ten clones.

High-throughput TCR beta sequencing profiled peripheral blood CD8+ and CD4+ T cells from healthy donors, Susac syndrome patients and multiple sclerosis patients. Treatment-naive patients with stable or active relapsing-remitting disease fulfilling revised McDonald criteria were used as multiple sclerosis controls. Bulk CD8+ and CD4+ T cells were purified by magnetic negative isolation, while CD8+ TEMRA cells were enriched using FACS. Blood was collected in EDTA tubes and processed within 24 hours, with PBMCs isolated through density gradient centrifugation. PBMCs destined for TCR sequencing were cryopreserved in liquid nitrogen and later thawed in a 37 °C water bath. A purity of at least 90% was achieved for sorted or isolated CD4+, CD8+ and CD8+ TEMRA cells.

The sequence joins TRBV29-1 to TRBJ1-4; no confident D gene assignment can be made. This TCR derives from a human donor with multiple sclerosis. The sample was CD4+ T cells from PBMCs. The DNA sequence is as follows: TGCAGCGTTGAAAATGAAAAACTGTTTTTT. Its protein reads: CSVENEKLFF.